The rows below give T cell receptor beta chains drawn from one sample of a study of radiation and T cells in renal cell carcinoma. This table comes from immunoSEQ multiplex PCR, and its TCRdb copy is limited to in-frame clones, with some not included. This sample carries around 78,000 clones, 89% of them seen once, and the ten largest clones take 5.5% to 7%. The specimen comprised blood, sampled from a patient whose treatment included radiotherapy and nephrectomy. These receptors came from a woman in her 70s with renal cell carcinoma. CDR3s include the opening cysteine and the closing phenylalanine or tryptophan. D genes are given only for firm matches. Expanded clones get a size class; other rows say once, few or many, or leave the size out.

abundance	j_gene	d_gene	v_gene	CDR3nt	CDR3aa
.	TRBJ1-5	.	TRBV30	TGTGCCTGGAGTGTCGGGGTTGGTGATCAGCCCCAGCATTTT	CAWSVGVGDQPQHF
.	TRBJ1-1	.	TRBV7-3	TGTGCCAGCAGCCCCCCGGGGGGCACTGAAGCTTTCTTT	CASSPPGGTEAFF
once	TRBJ1-1	TRBD1	TRBV6-5	TGTGCCAGCAGTAGGGACAGGGGGGGGACTGAAGCTTTCTTT	CASSRDRGGTEAFF
.	TRBJ1-4	.	TRBV11-3	TGTGCCAGCAGCTTAGGGCAGTCTAATGAAAAACTGTTTTTT	CASSLGQSNEKLFF
few	TRBJ1-1	.	TRBV6-5	TGTGCCAGCAGTTACTCGTCTGAAGCTTTCTTT	CASSYSSEAFF
.	TRBJ1-5	TRBD1	TRBV30	TGTGCCTGGAGTGTAGGGGGCCTAGGGAATCAGCCCCAGCATTTT	CAWSVGGLGNQPQHF
.	TRBJ2-1	TRBD2	TRBV5-3	TGTGCCAGAAGCATCGGACTAGCGGGGTACAATGAGCAGTTCTTC	CARSIGLAGYNEQFF
.	TRBJ1-1	TRBD1	TRBV2	TGTGCCAGCAGTGAATGGGCGAGGGGGCGGACTGAAGCTTTCTTT	CASSEWARGRTEAFF
.	TRBJ2-3	.	TRBV7-2	TGTGCCAGCAGCTTCGGTAGCGTAAGAAATACGCAGTATTTT	CASSFGSVRNTQYF
.	TRBJ1-6	TRBD1	TRBV11-2	TGTGCCAGCAGCGGCGGACAGGGGAGTTCACCCCTCCACTTT	CASSGGQGSSPLHF
.	TRBJ2-4	.	TRBV19	TGTGCCAGTAGTACCTCACCCACAGGGCTGGGAGCCAAAAACATTCAGTACTTC	CASSTSPTGLGAKNIQYF
once	TRBJ2-1	.	TRBV21-1	TGTGCCAGCAGCACCCCGGGACTAGCGGGGGGGCCGGGTGAGCAGTTCTTC	CASSTPGLAGGPGEQFF
.	TRBJ2-7	TRBD2	TRBV5-6	TGTGCCAGCTCAAGGACTAGCGTTTCCTACGAGCAGTACTTC	CASSRTSVSYEQYF
.	TRBJ2-7	TRBD2	TRBV7-2	TGTGCCAGCAGTTTAAGCGGGGGGGCCTTGAGAGAGCAGTACTTC	CASSLSGGALREQYF
.	TRBJ1-3	.	TRBV5-4	TGTGCCAGCAGCTTTGGGGGAAGTGGAAACACCATATATTTT	CASSFGGSGNTIYF
.	TRBJ1-1	TRBD1	TRBV5-3	TGTGCCAGAATTACAGGGGGAAGGACTGAAGCTTTCTTT	CARITGGRTEAFF
.	TRBJ1-6	.	TRBV6-5	TGTGCCAGCAGTTACGGTCGTGGGGATTCACCCCTCCACTTT	CASSYGRGDSPLHF
.	TRBJ2-7	TRBD2	TRBV4-1	TGCGCCAGCAGCCACCTACTAGCGGGGGAGTACGAGCAGTACTTC	CASSHLLAGEYEQYF
.	TRBJ2-7	.	TRBV27	TGTGCCAGCAGTTTATACGCGGGGCCCTACGAGCAGTACTTC	CASSLYAGPYEQYF
.	TRBJ1-1	TRBD1	TRBV29-1	TGCAGCGCCCGACAGGGAGTTAACACTGAAGCTTTCTTT	CSARQGVNTEAFF
.	TRBJ1-2	.	TRBV19	TGTGCCAGTAAACGGCAGAACTATGGCTACACCTTC	CASKRQNYGYTF
.	TRBJ2-7	.	TRBV6-4	TGTGCCAGCAGTGACTACAAGGACGAAGCCTACGAGCAGTACTTC	CASSDYKDEAYEQYF
.	TRBJ2-4	.	TRBV15	TGTGCCACCAGCAGAGATCGAGAAGGGTTCCACATTCAGTACTTC	CATSRDREGFHIQYF
.	TRBJ2-7	TRBD1	TRBV28	TGTGCCAGCAGATCACACAGGGGTCTCTACGAGCAGTACTTC	CASRSHRGLYEQYF
.	TRBJ1-2	.	TRBV11-2	TGTGCCAGCAGCTCGGTTCAAGGCTATGGCTACACCTTC	CASSSVQGYGYTF
.	TRBJ2-3	TRBD2	TRBV4-3	TGCGCCAGCAGCCAAGGGGGCGGGGGGGCCGGAGATACGCAGTATTTT	CASSQGGGGAGDTQYF
.	TRBJ2-3	TRBD1	TRBV5-1	TGCGCCAGCAGCTTCACAGGGGGCACAGATACGCAGTATTTT	CASSFTGGTDTQYF
.	TRBJ1-5	.	TRBV7-3	TGTGCCAGCAGCTTAAGAGTCCAATTTAGCAATCAGCCCCAGCATTTT	CASSLRVQFSNQPQHF
once	TRBJ2-7	TRBD1	TRBV5-5	TGTGCCAGCAGCTTAGTGACAGGGCCCTACGAGCAGTACTTC	CASSLVTGPYEQYF
.	TRBJ2-1	TRBD2	TRBV4-2	TGTGCCAGCAGCCCTGGGCAGCGGGGGGGCCAGGGGGATGAGCAGTTCTTC	CASSPGQRGGQGDEQFF
.	TRBJ1-5	.	TRBV10-3	TGTGCCATCAGTGAGGGACAGCATAGCAATCAGCCCCAGCATTTT	CAISEGQHSNQPQHF
.	TRBJ2-5	TRBD2	TRBV5-5	TGTGCCAGCAGCTCGCGACTAGCGGGGGGGCCTGAGACCCAGTACTTC	CASSSRLAGGPETQYF
.	TRBJ2-2	TRBD2	TRBV5-1	TGCGCCAGCAGCCCCGGGGGGGCCGGCACCGGGGAGCTGTTTTTT	CASSPGGAGTGELFF
once	TRBJ1-2	.	TRBV9	TGTGCCAGCAGCGTAGAGATTGGGTTTAACTATGGCTACACCTTC	CASSVEIGFNYGYTF
.	TRBJ2-3	TRBD2	TRBV13	TGTGCCAGCAGCTTAGGAGGGCGGGGGGGCTCAGTTTCGGATACGCAGTATTTT	CASSLGGRGGSVSDTQYF
.	TRBJ2-5	.	TRBV6-1	TGTGCCAGCAGTGGTGAAGTGAGGACACACATACTCCAAGAGACCCAGTACTTC	CASSGEVRTHILQETQYF
.	TRBJ1-4	TRBD1	TRBV14	TGTGCCAGCAGCCAAGGAGGGGGCGCACGTGAAAAACTGTTTTTT	CASSQGGGAREKLFF
.	TRBJ1-6	.	TRBV7-6	TGTGCCAGCAGCTTCCTTATTAGAGGGGGAATAAGAAATAATTCACCCCTCCACTTT	CASSFLIRGGIRNNSPLHF
.	TRBJ2-2	.	TRBV13	TGTGCCAGCAGCTTATCCCGACTAGTATCCGGGGAGCTGTTTTTT	CASSLSRLVSGELFF
.	TRBJ1-2	.	TRBV18	TGTGCCAGCTCACCAAGGGATCCGGTATATGGCTACACCTTC	CASSPRDPVYGYTF
.	TRBJ2-5	TRBD2	TRBV5-5	TGTGCCAGCAGCCCTTCTGGGACTAGTGACAGGCACTTC	CASSPSGTSDRHF
.	TRBJ1-1	.	TRBV5-6	TGTGCCAGCAGCTTTTGGTCGGGTTCTTGGGTGACTGAAGCTTTCTTT	CASSFWSGSWVTEAFF
.	TRBJ1-2	.	TRBV4-2	TGTGCCAGCAGCCAAGAGCGGAGGGCTCCTAACTATGGCTACACCTTC	CASSQERRAPNYGYTF
few	TRBJ1-2	TRBD1	TRBV2	TGTGCCAGCAGACTTAGACAGGGGTCTTCCTATGGCTACACCTTC	CASRLRQGSSYGYTF
.	TRBJ1-1	TRBD1	TRBV5-1	TGCGCCAGCAGCCCGGACAGGGTGGGCACTGAAGCTTTCTTT	CASSPDRVGTEAFF
.	TRBJ1-6	.	TRBV5-1	TGCGCCAGCAGCTCAGACGGGGGGAATTCACCCCTCCACTTT	CASSSDGGNSPLHF
.	TRBJ2-4	.	TRBV7-8	TGTGCCAGCAGCTTAGGATCAGGGGTAGCCAAAAACATTCAGTACTTC	CASSLGSGVAKNIQYF
once	TRBJ1-5	TRBD1	TRBV7-8	TGTGCCAGCAGCTCGACAGGGGGCGGCCAGCCCCAGCATTTT	CASSSTGGGQPQHF
few	TRBJ2-3	TRBD1	TRBV27	TGTGCCAGCAGCCTCTCGGGACAGTCGTCAGATACGCAGTATTTT	CASSLSGQSSDTQYF
.	TRBJ2-7	TRBD2	TRBV7-2	TGTGCCAGCAGCTTAGAGGGGACTAAATTCTCCTACGAGCAGTACTTC	CASSLEGTKFSYEQYF
.	TRBJ2-3	.	TRBV4-2	TGTGCCAGCAGCCGGGGCCCGAGCACAGATACGCAGTATTTT	CASSRGPSTDTQYF
.	TRBJ1-2	TRBD1	TRBV7-2	TGTGCCAGCAGCCTTCAGGACAGGGGACTCTATGGCTACACCTTC	CASSLQDRGLYGYTF
.	TRBJ2-7	.	TRBV6-1	TGTGCCAGCAGCGGGGGCATCTACGAGCAGTACTTC	CASSGGIYEQYF